One sample yielded the 21 T cell receptor beta chains listed below, sequenced in a study of cytomegalovirus exposure and HLA in healthy donors. The PCR contained 60 Vbeta and 13 Jbeta primers. Sequencing was performed with immunoSEQ multiplex PCR; in TCRdb, only in-frame clones are kept and a portion is missing. The data contain more than 95,000 clones, about three quarters of them singletons. Sequencing was performed on PBMCs. These receptors all stem from a woman in her sixties in good health and CMV-seropositive.

The chain has TRBV7-2 and TRBJ2-7; 10 bases align to TRBD2. There are 15 residues in the CDR3. V shed 4 bases, J shed 4 bases, and the junction held 7 bases outside the gene matches. Germline CDR1 is SGHTA and CDR2 is FQGNSA. The CDR3 sequence: CASSSVAGGGYEQYF. The DNA of the CDR3 is TGTGCCAGCAGCTCCGTAGCGGGGGGTGGGTACGAGCAGTACTTC.

This chain uses TRBV9 with TRBJ1-4; possible D gene TRBD1, 6 bases. This CDR3 has 16 residues. Looked up from germline, CDR1 is SGDLS and CDR2 is YYNGEE. V was cut by 4 bases and J by 0 bases, with 13 bases left in between. CDR3: CASSPRGSATNEKLFF. DNA for the CDR3: TGTGCCAGCAGCCCAAGGGGGTCTGCAACTAATGAAAAACTGTTTTTT.

The V call is TRBV6-9, the J call TRBJ2-5; maybe TRBD2 (6 bases). The ends were cut back, 8 bases at V and 0 bases at J, with 13 bases in the middle. The germline CDR1 and CDR2 sequences are MNHGY and SVAAGI. The length of the CDR3 is 14 residues. The CDR3 protein is CASRIGRNQETQYF. The CDR3, as DNA: TGTGCCAGCCGGATCGGGAGAAACCAAGAGACCCAGTACTTC.

The V and J genes are TRBV5-4 and TRBJ1-2, with 10 bases aligning to TRBD1. With V trimmed by 4 bases and J by 4 bases, 7 bases remained unmatched. The CDR3 is 15 residues long. CDR1 is SGHNT and CDR2 is YYREEE in the germline V gene (reference sequence). The CDR3 sequence: CASSVRDRGVYGYTF. CDR3 bases: TGTGCCAGCAGCGTCCGGGACAGGGGAGTCTATGGCTACACCTTC.

This clone has a handful of counts. This probably arose from a read error, given a far larger clone one base away. This chain connects TRBV5-6 to TRBJ2-2, with 10 nucleotides matching TRBD1. Germline V gene lookup returns CDR1 SGHDT and CDR2 YYEEEE. The CDR3 consists of 14 residues. V shed 4 bases, J shed 6 bases, and the junction held 3 bases outside the gene matches. Written as DNA, the CDR3 is TGTGCCAGCAGCCAAGGACAGGGGGCCGGGGAGCTGTTTTTT. Its translation: CASSQGQGAGELFF.

This rearrangement joins TRBV30 to TRBJ1-5; 7 bases agree with TRBD1. The CDR3 runs to 16 residues. After removal of 4 bases from V and 2 bases from J, the junction contained 11 bases not matched to a gene. Germline V lookup: CDR1 GTSNPN, CDR2 SVGIG (reference sequence). The CDR3, as DNA: TGTGCCTGGACCCTAGGACAGGCAACTGGCAATCAGCCCCAGCATTTT. Amino acid sequence: CAWTLGQATGNQPQHF.

V gene TRBV30 combines with J gene TRBJ1-5; D may be TRBD1 (5 bases). The CDR3 totals 14 residues. CDR1 is GTSNPN, CDR2 SVGIG, per germline (reference sequence). V lost 0 bases to trimming and J lost 4 bases, with 10 bases between them. The CDR3 nucleotides read TGTGCCTGGAGTGTACTGGCAGGGAATCAGCCCCAGCATTTT. This encodes CAWSVLAGNQPQHF. Together with reference TRBV30 and TRBJ1-5, the CDR3 gives the full variable domain: SQTIHQWPATLVQPVGSPLSLECTVEGTSNPNLYWYRQAAGRGLQLLFYSVGIGQISSEVPQNLSASRPQDRQFILSSKKLLLSDSGFYLCAWSVLAGNQPQHFGDGTRLSIL.

The chain is built from TRBV6-5 and TRBJ1-1; maybe TRBD1 (5 bases). V lost 2 bases and J 0 bases, leaving 13 bases between the germline ends. The CDR3 loop spans 16 amino acids. CDR1 and CDR2 (germline): MNHEY, SVGAGI. The CDR3, as DNA: TGTGCCAGCAGTTACGCGGGACCTACAATGAACACTGAAGCTTTCTTT. Protein product: CASSYAGPTMNTEAFF.

This clone was detected once. Here the CDR3 reads CASRNLAAVQETQYF. CDR3 nucleotides: TGCGCCAGCAGGAATCTAGCGGCCGTTCAAGAGACCCAGTACTTC. V usage is TRBV10-2 and J usage is TRBJ2-5; 7 bases align to TRBD2. The germline V gene encodes CDR1 WSHSY and CDR2 SAAADI. V lost 6 bases, J lost 2 bases, and 9 bases stayed unmatched. The CDR3 length is 15 residues.

The chain couples TRBV6-1 to TRBJ1-5; no clear D gene. CDR1 MNHNS and CDR2 SASEGT come from the germline V gene. V was pared by 7 bases and J by 3 bases, with 10 bases between. This CDR3 contains 13 residues. CDR3 bases: TGTGCCAGCAAGATAAGCTACAATCAGCCCCAGCATTTT. It specifies CASKISYNQPQHF.

The chain carries TRBV10-3 and TRBJ2-1, with TRBD2 as a possible D gene (5 bases). This CDR3 contains 14 residues. CDR1 is ENHRY and CDR2 is SYGVKD in the germline V gene. V dropped 3 bases and J dropped 2 bases, with 8 bases sitting between them. The CDR3 protein is CAISDVTTYNEQFF. The CDR3 coding sequence is TGTGCCATCAGTGATGTGACTACCTACAATGAGCAGTTCTTC.

The chain joins TRBV7-2 to TRBJ1-2; tentatively, D is TRBD1 (6 bases). The germline V gene encodes CDR1 SGHTA and CDR2 FQGNSA. Trimming pared 3 bases from V and 1 base from J, leaving 9 bases between. The CDR3 runs to 14 residues. In DNA form, the CDR3 reads TGTGCCAGCAGCTTGTCGGACAGTAACTATGGCTACACCTTC. Protein: CASSLSDSNYGYTF.

This clone came up a few times. The J gene is TRBJ1-4, the V gene TRBV7-9, with TRBD1 identical over 7 bases. The CDR3 extends over 15 amino acids. V was clipped by 5 bases and J by 5 bases; unmatched bases: 8. Germline V lookup: CDR1 SEHNR, CDR2 FQNEAQ (reference sequence). The CDR3 loop reads CASSRWTGSNEKLFF. The CDR3 DNA reads as TGTGCCAGCAGCCGCTGGACAGGATCGAATGAAAAACTGTTTTTT.

The rearrangement joins TRBV28 to TRBJ2-7; TRBD1 might be the D (6 bases). The V gene's germline CDR1 is MDHEN and CDR2 SYDVKM. The V gene lost 3 bases and the J gene lost 3 bases, with 15 bases spanning the gap. There are 15 residues in the CDR3. The CDR3 region is CASSLVGTQYYEQYF. The DNA of the CDR3 is TGTGCCAGCAGTTTGGTGGGGACACAATACTACGAGCAGTACTTC.

The chain joins TRBV25-1 to TRBJ1-3, with 10 bases matching TRBD1. CDR1 and CDR2 from the germline V gene are MGHDK and SYGVNS. The CDR3 is 18 residues long. V shed 1 base, J shed 0 bases, and the junction held 6 bases outside the gene matches. CDR3 amino acids: CASSESPGQGSSGNTIYF. For the CDR3, the DNA is TGTGCCAGCAGTGAATCTCCGGGACAGGGGTCCTCTGGAAACACCATATATTTT.

This clone has just one count. The CDR3 sequence is CASKADRATDTQYF. CDR3 bases: TGTGCCAGCAAAGCCGACAGGGCTACAGATACGCAGTATTTT. The chain links TRBV2 to TRBJ2-3; 7 nucleotides agree with TRBD1. Looked up from germline, CDR1 is SNHLY and CDR2 is FYNNEI. This CDR3 spans 14 amino acids. The junction had 7 bases not matched to a gene; V was cut back by 7 bases and J by 3 bases.

The rearrangement uses TRBV19 and TRBJ1-5, with a tentative D call TRBD1 (5 bases). Germline V lookup: CDR1 LNHDA, CDR2 SQIVND (reference sequence). V was cut by 3 bases and J by 7 bases, with 22 bases left in between. This CDR3 region has 17 residues. The CDR3 reads CASSIPAGKLQDQPQHF. The CDR3, as DNA: TGTGCCAGTAGTATCCCGGCAGGGAAACTGCAGGACCAGCCCCAGCATTTT.

This clone was counted only a few times. V gene TRBV19 combines with J gene TRBJ1-1; D is possibly TRBD1 (6 bases). This CDR3 is built from 13 residues. The V end was cut by 10 bases, the J end by 1 base, with 13 bases between. Germline V lookup: CDR1 LNHDA, CDR2 SQIVND (reference sequence). The CDR3 sequence: CATTGSGNTEAFF. CDR3 DNA sequence: TGTGCCACCACAGGGTCCGGGAACACTGAAGCTTTCTTT.

V and J are TRBV21-1 and TRBJ2-3; TRBD2 was called by the table and not checked on the DNA. TRBV21-1 is designated a pseudogene. CDR3 length: 19 amino acids. CDR3 nucleotide sequence: TGTGCCAGCAGCAAAGAGGCGCGGTACGTTAGCAGTAGCACAGATACGCAGTATTTT. Protein product: CASSKEARYVSSSTDTQYF.

The chain joins TRBV7-2 to TRBJ1-6, with D unclear. Per germline, CDR1 SGHTA and CDR2 FQGNSA. CDR3 size: 16 residues. V lost 2 bases to trimming and J lost 0 bases, with 8 bases between them. Written as DNA, the CDR3 is TGTGCCAGCAGCTTAAGTCGGAGCTCCTATAATTCACCCCTCCACTTT. This encodes CASSLSRSSYNSPLHF.

The J gene is TRBJ2-3, the V gene TRBV7-9; 9 bases are shared with TRBD2. This CDR3 comprises 18 residues. The J segment lost 0 bases and the V segment lost 1 base, leaving 8 bases of the junction unmatched. From germline, CDR1 is SEHNR and CDR2 FQNEAQ (reference sequence). In nucleotides, the CDR3 is TGTGCCAGCAGCTTAGTAGCGGGGGCTATTATAAGCACAGATACGCAGTATTTT. This sequence encodes CASSLVAGAIISTDTQYF.